One sample yielded the 19 T cell receptor beta chains listed below, sequenced in a study of OX40 agonist ivuxolimab in advanced cancers. Library creation used the immunoSEQ multiplex PCR assay. The source is immuneACCESS, and TCRdb retained only in-frame sequences with V and J called. Part of the clones is not carried over; for the studies checked, unresolved V genes explain less than half of this, and the remainder is unexplained. The sample table shows tens of thousands of clones, and roughly 79% are seen once. The ten largest account for 2% to 3% of the sample. Specimen: CD4+ or CD8+ T cells sorted from blood, collected in a trial of the OX40 agonist ivuxolimab. These receptors all stem from an adult with an advanced solid tumor such as melanoma, head and neck, liver or kidney cancer.

The chain recombines TRBV19 with TRBJ2-1, with 9 bases identical to TRBD2. There are 15 residues in the CDR3. The germline CDR1 and CDR2 sequences are LNHDA and SQIVND (reference sequence). V dropped 7 bases and J dropped 8; count of bases not matched to a gene: 12. The DNA for the CDR3 is TGTGCCAGTAACGCTCGGGGGCGGGGGGGCGATGAGCAGTTCTTC. As protein: CASNARGRGGDEQFF.

The genes are TRBV5-1 and TRBJ1-1, with 9 bases aligning to TRBD1. In germline, CDR1 is SGHRS, CDR2 YFSETQ. CDR3 length: 14 residues. Losses at the gene ends were 0 bases for V and 8 bases for J; bases not matched to a gene: 5. The DNA of the CDR3 is TGCGCCAGCAGCTTGGCCGGACAGGGGTTGGAAGCTTTCTTT. Encoded protein: CASSLAGQGLEAFF.

The genes are TRBV2 and TRBJ2-3; the D gene is possibly TRBD2 (5 bases). V shed 4 bases and J shed 0 bases, with 8 bases lying between them. The CDR3 length is 14 residues. Germline-derived CDR1 and CDR2 are SNHLY and FYNNEI. CDR3 nucleotides: TGTGCCAGCAGTGTCGGCGGGAGCACAGATACGCAGTATTTT. Translation: CASSVGGSTDTQYF.

This chain joins TRBV5-1 and TRBJ1-2, with TRBD1 matching over 7 bases. V gave up 7 bases and J gave up 8 bases; unmatched junction bases: 20. Germline V gene data show CDR1 as SGHRS and CDR2 as YFSETQ. The CDR3 consists of 16 residues. In DNA form, the CDR3 reads TGCGCCAGCGGAAAGAGACAGGGTGGTGTTGGTATAGGCTACACCTTC. Translated: CASGKRQGGVGIGYTF.

This rearrangement joins TRBV6-1 to TRBJ1-2; 11 bases fit TRBD1. The CDR3 is made up of 14 amino acids. Germline assignment: CDR1 MNHNS and CDR2 SASEGT. Trimming removed 0 bases from V and 8 bases from J; junction bases left unmatched: 2. The DNA for the CDR3 is TGTGCCAGCAGTGAAGCCCGGACAGGGGGCGGCTACACCTTC. It specifies CASSEARTGGGYTF.

The chain combines TRBV15 with TRBJ2-1, with 7 bases aligning to TRBD2. The germline V gene has CDR1 LNHNV and CDR2 YYDKDF (reference sequence). The length of the CDR3 is 17 residues. The trim removed 6 bases at V and 0 bases at J, leaving 11 bases unmatched. Written as DNA, the CDR3 is TGTGCCACCAGAGCCGGGACTACTTTTAGCTCCTACAATGAGCAGTTCTTC. Its translation: CATRAGTTFSSYNEQFF.

This clone appeared a few times. The rearrangement links TRBV21-1 to TRBJ2-1; the table names TRBD2, a call not compared with the DNA. TRBV21-1 is noted as a pseudogene. CDR3 size: 18 residues. The CDR3 DNA follows: TGTGCCAGCAGCAAAACTAGCGGGGAACCGAGCTCCTACAATGAGCAGTTCTTC. It specifies CASSKTSGEPSSYNEQFF.

The rearrangement uses TRBV7-2 and TRBJ2-5; 9 nucleotides match TRBD2. This CDR3 spans 15 amino acids. J was trimmed by 6 bases and V by 5 bases; bases with no gene match: 10. Germline CDR1 reads SGHTA; CDR2 reads FQGNSA. For the CDR3, the DNA is TGTGCCAGCAGCCCTGAGCGGGGGGTTATCCAGACCCAGTACTTC. Translated: CASSPERGVIQTQYF.

The V and J genes are TRBV30 and TRBJ2-7, with TRBD2 matching 10 bases. V shed 5 bases, J shed 6 bases, and the junction held 7 bases outside the gene matches. The CDR3 is 13 residues long. CDR1 is GTSNPN and CDR2 is SVGIG in the germline V gene (reference sequence). CDR3 DNA sequence: TGTGCCTGGCAACCAAGCGGGAGGGGCGAGCAGTACTTC. Protein product: CAWQPSGRGEQYF.

V is TRBV5-4 and J is TRBJ2-5; no definite D call. Trimming removed 0 bases at V and 1 base at J, with 10 bases between. This CDR3 has 15 amino acids. From germline, CDR1 is SGHNT and CDR2 YYREEE (reference sequence). CDR3 region: CASSLDGLLQETQYF. In DNA form, the CDR3 reads TGTGCCAGCAGCTTGGATGGTTTACTCCAAGAGACCCAGTACTTC.

This chain links TRBV7-9 with TRBJ1-4; weak D call: TRBD1 (6 bases). The germline V gene has CDR1 SEHNR and CDR2 FQNEAQ (reference sequence). V was clipped by 4 bases and J by 3 bases, with 24 bases between them. This CDR3 has 19 amino acids. The CDR3: CASSSPHARGQRPNEKLFF. In nucleotides, the CDR3 is TGTGCCAGCAGCTCGCCACACGCCAGGGGACAACGTCCTAATGAAAAACTGTTTTTT.

The chain links TRBV9 to TRBJ1-5; perhaps TRBD1 as D (5 bases). Germline V gene data show CDR1 as SGDLS and CDR2 as YYNGEE. The V gene lost 4 bases and the J gene lost 3 bases, with 14 bases spanning the gap. CDR3 length: 15 residues. The CDR3 DNA reads TGTGCCAGCAGCAGAGGGGCAGACTCCAATCAGCCCCAGCATTTT. It translates to CASSRGADSNQPQHF.

The J gene is TRBJ2-3, the V gene TRBV11-2; D not certain. Germline V gene lookup returns CDR1 SGHAT and CDR2 FQNNGV. The CDR3 sequence is 15 residues long. Trimming left V 5 bases short and J 2 bases short, with 14 bases between. The chain's CDR3 is CASSPWVGATDTQYF. In DNA form, the CDR3 reads TGTGCCAGCAGCCCATGGGTCGGCGCCACAGATACGCAGTATTTT.

J is TRBJ1-4 and V is TRBV28; no definite D call. The CDR3 contains 16 residues. The V and J ends lost 5 bases and 0 bases respectively, with 13 bases between them. The germline V gene encodes CDR1 MDHEN and CDR2 SYDVKM. The CDR3: CASSGFWAATNEKLFF. DNA of the CDR3: TGTGCCAGCAGTGGCTTTTGGGCAGCAACTAATGAAAAACTGTTTTTT.

This clone was seen a few times. The chain is built from TRBV7-9 and TRBJ1-5, with 7 bases aligning to TRBD1. The germline V gene has CDR1 SEHNR and CDR2 FQNEAQ (reference sequence). V was pared by 5 bases and J by 7 bases, with 8 bases of the junction left unmatched. The CDR3 consists of 14 residues. The CDR3 DNA is TGTGCCAGCAGCCCTAACAGGGGTCGACAGCCCCAGCATTTT. Protein sequence: CASSPNRGRQPQHF.

J is TRBJ1-1 and V is TRBV7-8; unclear D gene. V was cut by 1 base and J by 10 bases, with 13 bases left in between. This CDR3 comprises 13 residues. Germline CDR1 SGHVS, CDR2 FQNEAQ. The CDR3 sequence is CASSLDLTWPAFF. The CDR3 nucleotides read TGTGCCAGCAGCTTAGATTTGACATGGCCAGCTTTCTTT.

The rearrangement links TRBV5-6 to TRBJ1-4, with a weak D call TRBD1 (5 bases). The length of the CDR3 is 14 residues. Between the trimmed V and J ends, which lost 2 bases and 7 bases, there was a span of 12 bases. Germline CDR1 and CDR2: SGHDT and YYEEEE. The CDR3 region is CASSFRGASEKLFF. In DNA form, the CDR3 reads TGTGCCAGCAGCTTTCGAGGGGCGAGTGAAAAACTGTTTTTT. The full variable domain, with the rest looked up from reference TRBV5-6 and TRBJ1-4, is DAGVTQSPTHLIKTRGQQVTLRCSPKSGHDTVSWYQQALGQGPQFIFQYYEEEERQRGNFPDRFSGHQFPNYSSELNVNALLLGDSALYLCASSFRGASEKLFFGSGTQLSVL.

The genes are TRBV18 and TRBJ1-2; 7 bases match TRBD1. V lost 3 bases to trimming and J lost 3 bases; unmatched junction nucleotides: 4. From germline, CDR1 is KGHSH and CDR2 LQKENI. This CDR3 has 14 residues. This chain's CDR3 is CASSPQGGDYGYTF. CDR3 bases: TGTGCCAGCTCACCGCAGGGGGGAGACTATGGCTACACCTTC.

In this sample, this clone turned up a few times. The V gene is TRBV28, the J gene TRBJ1-1; D call uncertain. The CDR3 runs to 13 residues. Deletions cut 7 bases from V and 0 bases from J, with 9 bases between. In germline, CDR1 is MDHEN, CDR2 SYDVKM. CDR3 amino acids: CASNPPLNTEAFF. CDR3 coding DNA: TGTGCCAGCAACCCCCCGCTGAACACTGAAGCTTTCTTT. Full variable domain (rest looked up from reference TRBV28 and TRBJ1-1): DVKVTQSSRYLVKRTGEKVFLECVQDMDHENMFWYRQDPGLGLRLIYFSYDVKMKEKGDIPEGYSVSREKKERFSLILESASTNQTSMYLCASNPPLNTEAFFGQGTRLTVV.